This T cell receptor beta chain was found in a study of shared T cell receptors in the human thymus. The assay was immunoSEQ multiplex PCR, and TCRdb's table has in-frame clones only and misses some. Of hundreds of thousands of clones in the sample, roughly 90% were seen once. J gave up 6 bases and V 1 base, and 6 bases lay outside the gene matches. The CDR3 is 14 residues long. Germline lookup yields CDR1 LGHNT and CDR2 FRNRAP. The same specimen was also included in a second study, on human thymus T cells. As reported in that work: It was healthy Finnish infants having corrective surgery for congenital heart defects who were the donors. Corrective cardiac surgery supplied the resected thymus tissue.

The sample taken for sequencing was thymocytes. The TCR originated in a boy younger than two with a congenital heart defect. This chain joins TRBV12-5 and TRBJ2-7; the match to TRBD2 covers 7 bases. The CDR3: CASGLDSGTGEQYF. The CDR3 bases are TGTGCTAGTGGTTTGGACAGCGGGACTGGCGAGCAGTACTTC.